This entry is about one T cell receptor beta chain. The data derive from a study of T cell changes during pregnancy in multiple sclerosis. Sequenced by immunoSEQ multiplex PCR; TCRdb stores in-frame clones only, minus some. The table lists almost 40,000 clones, about 90% of them singletons. The source was CD4+ T cells from peripheral blood mononuclear cells, collected in the third trimester of pregnancy. This TCR was sampled from a female donor in good health, enrolled as a control in a pregnancy study.

Here the CDR3 reads CASSLLGTTDTQYF. CDR3 coding DNA: TGTGCCAGCAGTTTACTAGGAACCACAGATACGCAGTATTTT. The chain has TRBV27 and TRBJ2-3; D unresolved. Germline V gene data show CDR1 as MNHEY and CDR2 as SMNVEV (reference sequence). The ends were cut back, 2 bases at V and 2 bases at J, with 8 bases in the middle. This CDR3 has 14 residues.